This T cell receptor (beta chain) was identified during a study of shared clonotypes between healthy human individuals. Study-wide background: A couple of female and three male donors aged 18 to 49 were enrolled. Findings and caveats of the study: Blood was the sole source, and tissue repertoires probably differ. Richness estimates generally favored naive over memory subsets.

The split of CD4+ cells yielded CD45RA+ naive and CD45RA-negative memory subsets. Clones were read by immunoSEQ multiplex PCR, and TCRdb kept only the in-frame ones, dropping some. The sample yields millions of clones, 85% to 95% seen once. The CDR3 runs to 15 residues. Germline assignment: CDR1 SGHRS and CDR2 YFSETQ. V lost 6 bases and J lost 5, with 17 bases in between. With respect to this clone: Its antigen is not identified.

The chain has TRBV5-1 and TRBJ1-4; tentatively, D is TRBD1 (6 bases). The sequenced sample consisted of naive CD4+ T cells sorted from blood. Subset reported: CD45RA+ positively selected. The source is a man aged 18 to 30 in good health. The DNA for the CDR3 is TGCGCCAGCACCCCTACCGGGACACCGAATGAAAAACTGTTTTTT. Translated, it gives CASTPTGTPNEKLFF.